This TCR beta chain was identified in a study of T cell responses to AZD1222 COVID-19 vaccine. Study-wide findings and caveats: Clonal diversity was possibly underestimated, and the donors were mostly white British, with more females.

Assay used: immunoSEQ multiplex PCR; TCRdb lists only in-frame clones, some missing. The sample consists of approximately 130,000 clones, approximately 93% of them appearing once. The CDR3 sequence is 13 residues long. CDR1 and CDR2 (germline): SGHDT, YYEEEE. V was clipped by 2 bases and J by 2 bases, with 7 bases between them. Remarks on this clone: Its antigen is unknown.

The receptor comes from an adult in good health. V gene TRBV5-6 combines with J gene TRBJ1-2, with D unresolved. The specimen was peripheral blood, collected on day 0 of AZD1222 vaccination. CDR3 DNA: TGTGCCAGCAGCTTTCTTAGGAACTATGGCTACACCTTC. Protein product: CASSFLRNYGYTF. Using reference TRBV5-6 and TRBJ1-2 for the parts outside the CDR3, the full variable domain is DAGVTQSPTHLIKTRGQQVTLRCSPKSGHDTVSWYQQALGQGPQFIFQYYEEEERQRGNFPDRFSGHQFPNYSSELNVNALLLGDSALYLCASSFLRNYGYTFGSGTRLTVV.